This TCR beta chain was identified in a study of blood T cell repertoires in COVID-19. On the study more broadly: COVID-19 samples, acute and convalescent, were from the United States, Italy and Spain. Sources were T cells, B-cell-depleted T cells, or PBMCs; the material itself was cDNA or gDNA.

In the original workflow: Researchers report that nucleated cell counts were estimated from reference gene primer amplification. Sequencing used immunoSEQ multiplex PCR; TCRdb keeps in-frame clones, though not all of them. V and J calls and clone size are given by that table; D and trimming were obtained from the DNA. The sample contains about half a million clones, approximately 85% of which appear only once. V was clipped by 2 bases and J by 9 bases, with 10 bases between them. Germline V gene sequence: CDR1 SEHNR, CDR2 FQNEAQ (reference sequence). CDR3 length equals 12 residues. The chain employs TRBV7-9 and TRBJ1-1; D remains ambiguous. Sequencing used peripheral blood. The origin of this receptor is a human donor in a cohort sampled during active COVID-19. In nucleotides, the CDR3 is TGTGCCAGCAGCTTAAAGAGGGATAAAGCTTTCTTT. Amino acid sequence: CASSLKRDKAFF.